This TCR beta chain emerged from a study of OX40 agonist ivuxolimab in advanced cancers. V was trimmed by 2 bases and J by 3 bases, leaving 8 bases between them. Germline CDR1 and CDR2: MNHEY and SMNVEV (reference sequence). The CDR3 length is 13 residues. In its sample, this clone was seen once. TCRdb's table, derived via immunoSEQ multiplex PCR, lists solely in-frame clones and lacks some. The sample includes tens of thousands of clones, approximately 87% of them seen just once. The sample in question was CD4+ or CD8+ T cells sorted from blood, obtained in a trial of the OX40 agonist ivuxolimab. The chain uses TRBV27 and TRBJ2-7; possible D gene TRBD1, 5 bases. The clonotype was recovered from an adult with an advanced solid tumor such as melanoma, head and neck, liver or kidney cancer. The CDR3 sequence is CASSLDRGYEQYF. CDR3 sequence (DNA): TGTGCCAGCAGTTTAGATAGGGGCTACGAGCAGTACTTC.